Listed here are 18 T cell receptor beta chains from one sample, sequenced in a study of breast tumors, draining lymph nodes, adjacent tissues. Breast cancer patients provided tissue from their axillary draining lymph nodes. TCRdb redid the calling of the multiplex PCR reads with MiXCR, one entry per CDR3 protein. The data show more than 200,000 distinct CDR3 sequences, approximately 29% seen once. Sequenced material: axillary lymph node tissue. The source is a female donor with breast cancer. Some clones in this sample may be carry-over from other donors' samples.

Ten or more counts support this clonotype. DNA of the CDR3: TGTGCCTGGAGTGATACAGGACGACCCTACGAGCAGTACTTC. The encoded protein is CAWSDTGRPYEQYF. V gene TRBV30 combines with J gene TRBJ2-7; tentative D call: TRBD1 (5 bases). Trimming pared 1 base from V and 2 bases from J, leaving 12 bases between. There are 14 residues in the CDR3. Germline V CDR1 and CDR2: GTSNPN, SVGIG (reference sequence). Complete variable domain (other parts from reference TRBV30 and TRBJ2-7): SQTIHQWPATLVQPVGSPLSLECTVEGTSNPNLYWYRQAAGRGLQLLFYSVGIGQISSEVPQNLSASRPQDRQFILSSKKLLLSDSGFYLCAWSDTGRPYEQYFGPGTRLTVT.

This clonotype showed up many times. The chain links TRBV7-8 to TRBJ1-5; maybe TRBD1 (5 bases). The CDR3 length is 17 residues. Germline V CDR1 and CDR2: SGHVS, FQNEAQ. Between the trimmed V and J ends, which lost 6 bases and 1 base, there was a span of 19 bases. CDR3 DNA sequence: TGTGCCAGCAGTTCAGGCCGGGGGGGATGGAGCAATCAGCCCCAGCATTTT. This sequence encodes CASSSGRGGWSNQPQHF.

The chain uses TRBV3-1 and TRBJ2-1; TRBD2 aligns across 10 bases. The trim removed 0 bases at V and 6 bases at J, leaving 11 bases unmatched. The CDR3 spans 18 residues. Germline values: CDR1 LGHDT, CDR2 YNNKEL (reference sequence). The CDR3: CASSQDSRAGGPGNEQFF. Here the CDR3 DNA reads TGTGCCAGCAGCCAAGACTCTAGAGCGGGAGGGCCTGGCAATGAGCAGTTCTTC.

This clonotype was picked up many times. The rearrangement links TRBV6-1 to TRBJ1-5; maybe TRBD1 (6 bases). This CDR3 region has 14 residues. The V and J ends lost 3 bases and 7 bases respectively, with 13 bases between them. Germline CDR1 is MNHNS and CDR2 is SASEGT. CDR3: CASSDRGTGQPQHF. Here the CDR3 DNA reads TGTGCCAGCAGTGACAGGGGAACGGGACAGCCCCAGCATTTT.

This clonotype was counted at least ten times. A read error may explain this, as a much larger clone is one base away. The CDR3 ends on some other residue instead of the conserved phenylalanine or tryptophan, so this is likely a read error. V gene TRBV7-9 combines with J gene TRBJ2-5; D is uncertain. V lost 2 bases to trimming and J lost 3 bases, with 10 bases between them. The CDR3 consists of 14 residues. CDR1 is SEHNR, CDR2 FQNEAQ, per germline (reference sequence). DNA of the CDR3: TGTGCCAGCAGCTTACTGATCTTGGAAGAGACCCAGTACCTC. Protein product: CASSLLILEETQYL.

In regard to this clonotype: The CDR3 does not close with the conserved phenylalanine or tryptophan, likely indicating a read error. The chain links TRBV7-3 to TRBJ1-4, with a tentative D call TRBD1 (5 bases). The CDR3 spans 14 residues. Deletions cut 6 bases from V and 4 bases from J, with 12 bases between. Germline CDR1 SGHTA, CDR2 FQGTGA. CDR3 DNA: TGTGCCAGCAGACCCGGGACGGATAATGAAAAACTGTTTCTT. Translated, it gives CASRPGTDNEKLFL.

The chain carries TRBV7-2 and TRBJ2-3; 9 bases agree with TRBD2. The CDR3 has 15 amino acids. The J segment lost 11 bases and the V segment lost 5 bases, leaving 14 bases of the junction unmatched. In germline, CDR1 is SGHTA, CDR2 FQGNSA. The CDR3 DNA is TGTGCCAGCAGCGCCTCGGGACTAGCCAGTAATGAGCAGTATTTT. This codes for CASSASGLASNEQYF. Full variable domain (outside the CDR3, taken from reference TRBV7-2 and TRBJ2-3): GAGVSQSPSNKVTEKGKDVELRCDPISGHTALYWYRQSLGQGLEFLIYFQGNSAPDKSGLPSDRFSAERTGGSVSTLTIQRTQQEDSAVYLCASSASGLASNEQYFGPGTRLTVL.

The rearrangement joins TRBV29-1 to TRBJ1-1; possible D gene TRBD1, 5 bases. The ends were cut back, 3 bases at V and 1 base at J, with 12 bases in the middle. Germline V gene data show CDR1 as SQVTM and CDR2 as ANQGSEA. The CDR3 has 14 residues. In DNA, the CDR3 is TGCAGCGTTGATTCGACAGCCTCGAACACTGAAGCTTTCTTT. Residues: CSVDSTASNTEAFF.

This clonotype showed up just a few times. The rearrangement links TRBV5-1 to TRBJ2-7; D unclear. V was clipped by 1 base and J by 6 bases, with 17 bases between them. This CDR3 is built from 15 residues. Germline V gives CDR1 SGHRS, CDR2 YFSETQ. The CDR3 loop reads CASSLLAQVDREQYF. CDR3 bases: TGCGCCAGCAGCTTGCTGGCGCAGGTGGACCGCGAGCAGTACTTC.

This clonotype was detected ten times or more. The chain employs TRBV25-1 and TRBJ2-1; a weak D match, TRBD1 (5 bases). The V end was cut by 2 bases, the J end by 7 bases, with 9 bases between. From germline, CDR1 is MGHDK and CDR2 SYGVNS. The CDR3 has 13 amino acids. CDR3 in amino acids: CASSEQGRNEQFF. As DNA, the CDR3 is TGTGCCAGCAGTGAACAGGGCAGGAATGAGCAGTTCTTC.

This clonotype was counted at least ten times. The V call is TRBV4-3, the J call TRBJ2-3; 7 positions match TRBD1. The trim removed 1 base at V and 0 bases at J, leaving 7 bases unmatched. CDR1 LGHNA and CDR2 YSLEER come from the germline V gene. The CDR3 totals 17 residues. The CDR3 region is CASSQGPTGSSTDTQYF. The CDR3 DNA sequence: TGCGCCAGCAGCCAAGGGCCGACAGGGAGTAGCACAGATACGCAGTATTTT.

This clonotype has at least ten counts. This chain joins TRBV9 and TRBJ2-6; TRBD1 aligns across 10 bases. The V gene's germline CDR1 is SGDLS and CDR2 YYNGEE. This CDR3 has 18 amino acids. V lost 2 bases to trimming and J lost 0 bases; unmatched junction nucleotides: 5. The chain's CDR3 is CASSVTGGFNSGANVLTF. Here the CDR3 DNA reads TGTGCCAGCAGCGTGACAGGGGGCTTTAACTCTGGGGCCAACGTCCTGACTTTC.

This clonotype was counted many times. V gene TRBV7-9 combines with J gene TRBJ2-3; D is possibly TRBD1 (6 bases). V dropped 5 bases and J dropped 2 bases, with 14 bases sitting between them. CDR3 length: 15 amino acids. From germline, CDR1 is SEHNR and CDR2 FQNEAQ (reference sequence). CDR3 sequence: CASSPGAGHTDTQYF. CDR3 sequence (DNA): TGTGCCAGCAGCCCAGGGGCAGGGCACACAGATACGCAGTATTTT.

This clonotype occurred once. This sequence may be a read error, since a much larger clone differs from it by one base. The chain uses TRBV28 and TRBJ1-6; 10 bases agree with TRBD1. Germline trimming cut 6 bases from V and 8 bases from J; bases unmatched to any gene: 4. The length of the CDR3 is 14 residues. From germline, CDR1 is MDHEN and CDR2 SYDVKM. Written as DNA, the CDR3 is TGTGCCAGCAGAATCGGACAGGGGGATTCACCCCTCCACTTT. Residues: CASRIGQGDSPLHF.

This clonotype was detected only a few times. The chain carries TRBV5-1 and TRBJ1-1; no reliable D call. With 2 bases removed from V and 7 bases from J, the gap between germline ends came to 12 bases. This CDR3 has 13 residues. Germline V gene data show CDR1 as SGHRS and CDR2 as YFSETQ. DNA for the CDR3: TGCGCCAGCAGCTTTAACAGAGATGATGAAGCTTTCTTT. Amino acids: CASSFNRDDEAFF.

This clonotype came up many times. CDR3 region: CASSQVLYEQYF. As DNA, the CDR3 is TGTGCCAGCAGCCAAGTGCTCTACGAGCAGTACTTC. The genes are TRBV14 and TRBJ2-7; D is ambiguous. The CDR3 consists of 12 residues. V shed 1 base and J shed 3 bases, with 4 bases lying between them. Germline V lookup: CDR1 SGHDN, CDR2 FVKESK.

A remark on this clonotype: At one end the junction does not follow the germline gene, possibly because of a read error. The V call is TRBV2, the J call TRBJ2-7; D unresolved. The CDR3 totals 12 residues. In germline, CDR1 is SNHLY, CDR2 FYNNEI. The DNA for the CDR3 is TGTGCCAGCAGAGGCCACACCTACGGGCAGTACTTC. Protein: CASRGHTYGQYF.

This clonotype has ten or more counts. The rearrangement links TRBV2 to TRBJ2-7; perhaps TRBD1 as D (6 bases). In germline, CDR1 is SNHLY, CDR2 FYNNEI. The CDR3 loop spans 13 amino acids. Trimming pared 4 bases from V and 3 bases from J, leaving 10 bases between. CDR3 sequence: CASSAWTVYEQYF. The CDR3 DNA reads as TGTGCCAGCAGTGCTTGGACAGTCTACGAGCAGTACTTC.